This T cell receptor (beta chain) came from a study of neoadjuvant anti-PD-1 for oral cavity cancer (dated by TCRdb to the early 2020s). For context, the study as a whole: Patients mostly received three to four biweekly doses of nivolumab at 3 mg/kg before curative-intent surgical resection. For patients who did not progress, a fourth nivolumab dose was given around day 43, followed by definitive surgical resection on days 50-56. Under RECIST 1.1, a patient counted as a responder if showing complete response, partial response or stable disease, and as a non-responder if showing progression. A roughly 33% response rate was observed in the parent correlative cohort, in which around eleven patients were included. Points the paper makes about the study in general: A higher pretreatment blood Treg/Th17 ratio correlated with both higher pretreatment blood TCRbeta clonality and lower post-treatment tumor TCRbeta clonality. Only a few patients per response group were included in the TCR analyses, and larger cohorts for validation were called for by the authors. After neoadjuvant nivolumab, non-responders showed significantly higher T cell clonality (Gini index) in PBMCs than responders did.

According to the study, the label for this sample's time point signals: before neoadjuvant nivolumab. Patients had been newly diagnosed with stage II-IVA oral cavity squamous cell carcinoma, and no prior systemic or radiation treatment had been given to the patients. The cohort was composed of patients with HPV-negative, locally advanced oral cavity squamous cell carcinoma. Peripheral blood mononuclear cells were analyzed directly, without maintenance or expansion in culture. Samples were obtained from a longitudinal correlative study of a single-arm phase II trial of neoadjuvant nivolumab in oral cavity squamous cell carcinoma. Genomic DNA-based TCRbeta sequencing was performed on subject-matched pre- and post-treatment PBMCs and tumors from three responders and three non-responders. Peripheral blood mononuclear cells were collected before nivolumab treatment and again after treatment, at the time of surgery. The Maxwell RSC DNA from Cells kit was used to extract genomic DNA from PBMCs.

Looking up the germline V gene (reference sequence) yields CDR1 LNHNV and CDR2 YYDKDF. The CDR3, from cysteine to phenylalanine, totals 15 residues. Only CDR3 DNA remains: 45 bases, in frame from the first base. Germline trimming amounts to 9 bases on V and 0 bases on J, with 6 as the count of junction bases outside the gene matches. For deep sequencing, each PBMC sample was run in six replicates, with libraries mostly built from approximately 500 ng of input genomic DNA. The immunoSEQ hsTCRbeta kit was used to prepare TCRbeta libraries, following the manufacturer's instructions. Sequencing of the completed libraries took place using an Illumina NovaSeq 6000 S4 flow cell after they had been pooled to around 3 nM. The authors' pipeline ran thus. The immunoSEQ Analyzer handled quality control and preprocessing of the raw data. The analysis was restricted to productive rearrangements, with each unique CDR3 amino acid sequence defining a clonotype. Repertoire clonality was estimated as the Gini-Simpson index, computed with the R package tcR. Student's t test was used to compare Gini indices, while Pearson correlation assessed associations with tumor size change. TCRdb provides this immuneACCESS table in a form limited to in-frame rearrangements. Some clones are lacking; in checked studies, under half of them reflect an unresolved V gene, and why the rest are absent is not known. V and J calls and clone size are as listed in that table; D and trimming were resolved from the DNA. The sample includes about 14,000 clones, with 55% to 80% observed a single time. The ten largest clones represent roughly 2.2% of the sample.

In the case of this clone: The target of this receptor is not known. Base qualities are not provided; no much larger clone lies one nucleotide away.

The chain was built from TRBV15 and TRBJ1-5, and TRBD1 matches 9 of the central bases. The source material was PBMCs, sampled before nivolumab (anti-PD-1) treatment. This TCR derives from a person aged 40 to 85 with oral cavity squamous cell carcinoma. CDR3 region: CATRQGGYSNQPQHF. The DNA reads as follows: TGTGCCACGAGACAGGGGGGGTATAGCAATCAGCCCCAGCATTTT.